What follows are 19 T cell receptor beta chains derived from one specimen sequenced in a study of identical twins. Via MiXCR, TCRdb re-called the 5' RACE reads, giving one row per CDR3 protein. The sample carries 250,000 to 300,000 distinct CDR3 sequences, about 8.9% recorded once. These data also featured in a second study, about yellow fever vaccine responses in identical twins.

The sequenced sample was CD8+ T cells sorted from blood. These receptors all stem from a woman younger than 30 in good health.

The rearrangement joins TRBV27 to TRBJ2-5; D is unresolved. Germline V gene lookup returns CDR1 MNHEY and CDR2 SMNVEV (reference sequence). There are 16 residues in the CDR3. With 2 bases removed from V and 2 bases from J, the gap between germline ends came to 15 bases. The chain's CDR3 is CASSLEAPYGQETQYF. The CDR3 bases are TGTGCCAGCAGTTTAGAAGCCCCCTATGGGCAAGAGACCCAGTACTTC.

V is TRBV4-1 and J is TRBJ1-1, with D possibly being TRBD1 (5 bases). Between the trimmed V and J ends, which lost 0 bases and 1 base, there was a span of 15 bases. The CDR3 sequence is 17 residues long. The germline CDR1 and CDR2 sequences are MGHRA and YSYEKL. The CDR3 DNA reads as TGCGCCAGCAGCCAAGATAAGGGACCTACAACGAACACTGAAGCTTTCTTT. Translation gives CASSQDKGPTTNTEAFF.

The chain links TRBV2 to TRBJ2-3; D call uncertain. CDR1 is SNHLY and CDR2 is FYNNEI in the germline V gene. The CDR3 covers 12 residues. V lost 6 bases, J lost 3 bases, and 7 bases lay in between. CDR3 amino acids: CASRYYTDTQYF. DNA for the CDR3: TGTGCCAGCAGGTACTATACAGATACGCAGTATTTT.

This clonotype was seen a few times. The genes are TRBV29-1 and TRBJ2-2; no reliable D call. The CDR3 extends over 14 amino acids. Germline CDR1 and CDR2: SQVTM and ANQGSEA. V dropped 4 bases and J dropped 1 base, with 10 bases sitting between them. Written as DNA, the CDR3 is TGCAGCGTTGTGTATGTGAAGAACACCGGGGAGCTGTTTTTT. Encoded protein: CSVVYVKNTGELFF.

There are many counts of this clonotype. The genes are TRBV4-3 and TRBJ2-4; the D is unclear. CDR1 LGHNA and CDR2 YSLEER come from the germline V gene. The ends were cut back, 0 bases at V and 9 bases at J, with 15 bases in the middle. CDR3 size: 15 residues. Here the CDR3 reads CASSQDSGGLIIQYF. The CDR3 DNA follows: TGCGCCAGCAGCCAAGATTCAGGCGGCTTAATCATTCAGTACTTC.

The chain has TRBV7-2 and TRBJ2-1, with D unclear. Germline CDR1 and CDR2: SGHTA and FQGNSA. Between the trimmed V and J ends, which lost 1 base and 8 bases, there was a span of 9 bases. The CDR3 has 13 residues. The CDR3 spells CASSLDAGDEQFF. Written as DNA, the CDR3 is TGTGCCAGCAGCTTAGATGCAGGCGATGAGCAGTTCTTC.

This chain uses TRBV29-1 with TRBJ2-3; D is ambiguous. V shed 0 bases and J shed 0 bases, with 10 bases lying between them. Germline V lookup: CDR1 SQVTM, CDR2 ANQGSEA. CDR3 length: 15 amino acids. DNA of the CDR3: TGCAGCGTTGAAGATATACCGCCTAGCACAGATACGCAGTATTTT. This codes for CSVEDIPPSTDTQYF.

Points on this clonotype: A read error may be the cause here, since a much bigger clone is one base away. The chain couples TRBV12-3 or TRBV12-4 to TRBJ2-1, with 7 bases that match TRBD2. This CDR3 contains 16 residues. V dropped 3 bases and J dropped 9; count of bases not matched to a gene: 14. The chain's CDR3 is CASSFLSGVSVSEQFF. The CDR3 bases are TGTGCCAGCAGTTTTTTGAGCGGGGTGTCTGTCAGTGAGCAGTTCTTC.

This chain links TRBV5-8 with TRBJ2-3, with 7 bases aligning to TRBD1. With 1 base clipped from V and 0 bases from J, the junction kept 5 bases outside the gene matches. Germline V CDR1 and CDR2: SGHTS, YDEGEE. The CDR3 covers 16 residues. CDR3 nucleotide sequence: TGTGCCAGCAGCTTGTCGAGACAGGGTAGCACAGATACGCAGTATTTT. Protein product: CASSLSRQGSTDTQYF.

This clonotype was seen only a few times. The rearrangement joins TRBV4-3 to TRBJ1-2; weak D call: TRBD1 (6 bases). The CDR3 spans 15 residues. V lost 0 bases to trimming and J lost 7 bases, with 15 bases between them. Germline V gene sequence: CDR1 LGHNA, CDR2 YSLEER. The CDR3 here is CASSQDRGPSSGYTF. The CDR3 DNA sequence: TGCGCCAGCAGCCAAGACAGGGGCCCCTCGTCTGGCTACACCTTC.

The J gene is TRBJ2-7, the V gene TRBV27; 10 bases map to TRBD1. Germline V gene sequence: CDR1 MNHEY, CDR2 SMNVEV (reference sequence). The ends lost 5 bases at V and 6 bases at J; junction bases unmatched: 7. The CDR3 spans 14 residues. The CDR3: CASSPGQGVGEQYF. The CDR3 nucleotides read TGTGCCAGCAGTCCCGGACAGGGGGTCGGCGAGCAGTACTTC.

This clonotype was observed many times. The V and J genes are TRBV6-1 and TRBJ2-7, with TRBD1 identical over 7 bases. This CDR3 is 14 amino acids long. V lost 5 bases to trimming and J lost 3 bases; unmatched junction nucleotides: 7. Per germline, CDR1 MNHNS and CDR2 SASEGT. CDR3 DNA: TGTGCCAGCAGTCGAGACAGGGTCGACTACGAGCAGTACTTC. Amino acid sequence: CASSRDRVDYEQYF.

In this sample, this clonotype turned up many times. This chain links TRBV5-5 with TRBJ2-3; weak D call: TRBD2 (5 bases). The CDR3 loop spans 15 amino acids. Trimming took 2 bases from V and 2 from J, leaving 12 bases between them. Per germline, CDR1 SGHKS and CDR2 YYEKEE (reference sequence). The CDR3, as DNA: TGTGCCAGCAGCTTTACGGGGATATTCACAGATACGCAGTATTTT. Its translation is CASSFTGIFTDTQYF.

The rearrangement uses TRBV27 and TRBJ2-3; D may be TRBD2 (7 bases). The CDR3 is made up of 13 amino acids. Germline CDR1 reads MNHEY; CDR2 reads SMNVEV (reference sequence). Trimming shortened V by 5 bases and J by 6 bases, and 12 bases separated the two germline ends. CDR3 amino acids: CASSTGGWDTQYF. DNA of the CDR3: TGTGCCAGCAGTACGGGGGGCTGGGATACGCAGTATTTT.

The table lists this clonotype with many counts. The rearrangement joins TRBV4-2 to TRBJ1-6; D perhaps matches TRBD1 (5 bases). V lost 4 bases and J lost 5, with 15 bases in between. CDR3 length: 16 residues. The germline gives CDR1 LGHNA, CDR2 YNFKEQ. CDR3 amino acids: CASSPTETDDNSPLHF. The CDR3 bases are TGTGCCAGCAGCCCCACCGAGACAGATGATAATTCACCCCTCCACTTT.

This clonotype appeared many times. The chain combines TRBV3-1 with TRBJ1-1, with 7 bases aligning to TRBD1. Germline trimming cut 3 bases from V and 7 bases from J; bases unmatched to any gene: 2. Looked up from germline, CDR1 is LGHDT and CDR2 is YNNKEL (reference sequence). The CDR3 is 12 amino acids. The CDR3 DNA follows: TGTGCCAGCAGCCATGGGGACAGTGAAGCTTTCTTT. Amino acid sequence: CASSHGDSEAFF.

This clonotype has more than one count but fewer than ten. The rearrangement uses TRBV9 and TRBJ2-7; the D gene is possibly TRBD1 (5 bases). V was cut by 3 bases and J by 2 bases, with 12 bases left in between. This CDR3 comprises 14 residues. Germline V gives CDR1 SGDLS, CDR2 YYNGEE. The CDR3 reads CASSGRETTYEQYF. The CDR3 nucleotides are TGTGCCAGCAGCGGCAGGGAAACTACCTACGAGCAGTACTTC. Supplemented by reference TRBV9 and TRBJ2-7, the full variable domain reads DSGVTQTPKHLITATGQRVTLRCSPRSGDLSVYWYQQSLDQGLQFLIQYYNGEERAKGNILERFSAQQFPDLHSELNLSSLELGDSALYFCASSGRETTYEQYFGPGTRLTVT.

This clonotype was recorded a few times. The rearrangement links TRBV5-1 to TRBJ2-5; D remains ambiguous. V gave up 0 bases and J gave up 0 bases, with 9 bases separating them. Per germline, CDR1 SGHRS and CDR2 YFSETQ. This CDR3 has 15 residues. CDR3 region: CASSLGWGYQETQYF. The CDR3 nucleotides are TGCGCCAGCAGCTTGGGGTGGGGATACCAAGAGACCCAGTACTTC.

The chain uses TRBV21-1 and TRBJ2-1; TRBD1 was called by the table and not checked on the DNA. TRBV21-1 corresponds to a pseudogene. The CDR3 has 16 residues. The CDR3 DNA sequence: TGTGCCAGCAGCAGCGGGGTCTATCGCCCCATACAATGGTATTTCTTC. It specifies CASSSGVYRPIQWYFF.